Sequencing of this T cell receptor beta chain was carried out in a study of cytomegalovirus exposure and HLA in healthy donors. From germline, CDR1 is SGHRS and CDR2 YFSETQ. Trimming left V 0 bases short and J 0 bases short, with 12 bases between. CDR3 length equals 16 residues. A note on this clone: Its antigen remains unknown.

Notes on the study in general: Some V segments could not be told apart, so they were left out, TRBV6-2 and TRBV6-3 among them.

The PCR used 60 Vbeta and 13 Jbeta primers. Assay used: immunoSEQ multiplex PCR; TCRdb lists only in-frame clones, some missing. This sample has under 100,000 clones, with around 77% found just once. The clonotype was recovered from a man in his fifties or sixties in good health and CMV-seronegative. The specimen was PBMCs. The V gene is TRBV5-1, the J gene TRBJ1-1; maybe TRBD1 (5 bases). The CDR3 is CASSLGVGQMNTEAFF. The DNA of the CDR3 is TGCGCCAGCAGCTTGGGAGTAGGACAAATGAACACTGAAGCTTTCTTT. Using reference TRBV5-1 and TRBJ1-1 for the parts outside the CDR3, the full variable domain is KAGVTQTPRYLIKTRGQQVTLSCSPISGHRSVSWYQQTPGQGLQFLFEYFSETQRNKGNFPGRFSGRQFSNSRSEMNVSTLELGDSALYLCASSLGVGQMNTEAFFGQGTRLTVV.